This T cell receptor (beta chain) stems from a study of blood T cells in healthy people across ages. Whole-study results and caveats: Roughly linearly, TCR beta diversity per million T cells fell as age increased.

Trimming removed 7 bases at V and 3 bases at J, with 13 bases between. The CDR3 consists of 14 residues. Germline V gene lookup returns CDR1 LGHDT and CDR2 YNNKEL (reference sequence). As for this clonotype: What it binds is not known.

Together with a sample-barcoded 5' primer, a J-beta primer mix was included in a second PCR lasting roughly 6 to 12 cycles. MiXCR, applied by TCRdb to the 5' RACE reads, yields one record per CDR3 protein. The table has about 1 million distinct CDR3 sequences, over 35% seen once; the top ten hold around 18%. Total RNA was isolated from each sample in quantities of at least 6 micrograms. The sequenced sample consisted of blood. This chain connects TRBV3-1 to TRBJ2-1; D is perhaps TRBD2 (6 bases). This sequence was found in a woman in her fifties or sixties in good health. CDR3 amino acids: CASTGGKNYNEQFF. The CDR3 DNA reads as TGTGCCAGCACCGGGGGTAAAAACTACAATGAGCAGTTCTTC.